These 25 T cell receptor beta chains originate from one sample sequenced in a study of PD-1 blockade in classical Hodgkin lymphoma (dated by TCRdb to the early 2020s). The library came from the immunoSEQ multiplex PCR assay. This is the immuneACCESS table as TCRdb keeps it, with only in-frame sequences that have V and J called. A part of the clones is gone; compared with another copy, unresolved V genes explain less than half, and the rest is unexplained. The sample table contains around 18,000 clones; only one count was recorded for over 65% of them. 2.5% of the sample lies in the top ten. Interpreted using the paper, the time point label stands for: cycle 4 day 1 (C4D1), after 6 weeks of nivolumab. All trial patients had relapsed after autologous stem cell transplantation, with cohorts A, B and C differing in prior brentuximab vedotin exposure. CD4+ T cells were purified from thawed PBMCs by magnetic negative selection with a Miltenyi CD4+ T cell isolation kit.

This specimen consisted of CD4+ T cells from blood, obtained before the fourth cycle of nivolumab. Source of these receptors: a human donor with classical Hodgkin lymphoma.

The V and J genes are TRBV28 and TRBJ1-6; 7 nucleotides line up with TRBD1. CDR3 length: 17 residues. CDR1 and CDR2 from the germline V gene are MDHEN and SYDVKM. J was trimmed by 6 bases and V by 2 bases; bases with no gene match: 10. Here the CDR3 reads CASSLHSTGLANSPLHF. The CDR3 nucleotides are TGTGCCAGCAGTTTACACTCGACAGGGCTGGCTAATTCACCCCTCCACTTT.

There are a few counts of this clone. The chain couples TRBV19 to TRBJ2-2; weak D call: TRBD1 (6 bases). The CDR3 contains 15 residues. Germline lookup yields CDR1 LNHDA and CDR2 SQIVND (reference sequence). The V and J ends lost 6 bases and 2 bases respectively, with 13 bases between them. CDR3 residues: CASREGGVNTGELFF. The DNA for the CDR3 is TGTGCCAGTAGGGAAGGGGGAGTTAACACCGGGGAGCTGTTTTTT.

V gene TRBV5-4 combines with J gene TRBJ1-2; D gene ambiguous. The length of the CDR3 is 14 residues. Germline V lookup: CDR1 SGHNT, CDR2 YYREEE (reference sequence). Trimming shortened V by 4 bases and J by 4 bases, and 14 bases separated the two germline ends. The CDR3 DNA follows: TGTGCCAGCAGCGTCGAAGGCCGGAGCTATGGCTACACCTTC. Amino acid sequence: CASSVEGRSYGYTF.

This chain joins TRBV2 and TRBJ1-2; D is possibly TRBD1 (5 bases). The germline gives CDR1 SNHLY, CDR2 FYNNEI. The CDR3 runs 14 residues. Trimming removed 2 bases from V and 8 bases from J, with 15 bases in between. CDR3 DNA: TGTGCCAGCAGTGAAAGCGGGAGGGGTACCGGCTACACCTTC. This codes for CASSESGRGTGYTF.

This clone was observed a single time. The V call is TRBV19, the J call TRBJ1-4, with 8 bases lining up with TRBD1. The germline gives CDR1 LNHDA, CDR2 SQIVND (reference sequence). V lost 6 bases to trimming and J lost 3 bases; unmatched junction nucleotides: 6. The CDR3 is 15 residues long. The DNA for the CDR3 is TGTGCCAGTAGGGACAGGGTTTTAGCTAATGAAAAACTGTTTTTT. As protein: CASRDRVLANEKLFF. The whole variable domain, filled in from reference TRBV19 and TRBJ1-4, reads DGGITQSPKYLFRKEGQNVTLSCEQNLNHDAMYWYRQDPGQGLRLIYYSQIVNDFQKGDIAEGYSVSREKKESFPLTVTSAQKNPTAFYLCASRDRVLANEKLFFGSGTQLSVL.

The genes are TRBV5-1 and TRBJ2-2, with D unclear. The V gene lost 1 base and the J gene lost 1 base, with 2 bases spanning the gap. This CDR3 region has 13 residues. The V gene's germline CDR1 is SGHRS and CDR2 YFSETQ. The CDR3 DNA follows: TGCGCCAGCAGCTTGAGGAACACCGGGGAGCTGTTTTTT. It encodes CASSLRNTGELFF.

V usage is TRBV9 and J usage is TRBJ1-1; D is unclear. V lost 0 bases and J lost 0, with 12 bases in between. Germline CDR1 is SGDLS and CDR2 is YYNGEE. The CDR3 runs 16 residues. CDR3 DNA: TGTGCCAGCAGCGTAGTAGAGAGGGTACTGAACACTGAAGCTTTCTTT. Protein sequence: CASSVVERVLNTEAFF. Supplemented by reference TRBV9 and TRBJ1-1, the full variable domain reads DSGVTQTPKHLITATGQRVTLRCSPRSGDLSVYWYQQSLDQGLQFLIQYYNGEERAKGNILERFSAQQFPDLHSELNLSSLELGDSALYFCASSVVERVLNTEAFFGQGTRLTVV.

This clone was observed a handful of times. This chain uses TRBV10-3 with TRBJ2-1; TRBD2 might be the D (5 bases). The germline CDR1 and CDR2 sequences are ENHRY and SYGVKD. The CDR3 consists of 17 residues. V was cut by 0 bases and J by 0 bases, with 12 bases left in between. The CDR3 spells CAISESGPTNSYNEQFF. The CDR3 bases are TGTGCCATCAGTGAGTCGGGTCCGACTAACTCCTACAATGAGCAGTTCTTC.

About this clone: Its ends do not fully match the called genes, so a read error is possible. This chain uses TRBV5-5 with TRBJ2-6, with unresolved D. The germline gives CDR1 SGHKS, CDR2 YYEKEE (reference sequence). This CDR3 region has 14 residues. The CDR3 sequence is CASSQESGANVLTF. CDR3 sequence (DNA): TGCGCCAGCAGCCAAGAATCCGGGGCCAACGTCCTGACTTTC. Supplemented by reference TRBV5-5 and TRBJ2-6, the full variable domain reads DAGVTQSPTHLIKTRGQQVTLRCSPISGHKSVSWYQQVLGQGPQFIFQYYEKEERGRGNFPDRFSARQFPNYSSELNVNALLLGDSALYLCASSQESGANVLTFGAGSRLTVL.

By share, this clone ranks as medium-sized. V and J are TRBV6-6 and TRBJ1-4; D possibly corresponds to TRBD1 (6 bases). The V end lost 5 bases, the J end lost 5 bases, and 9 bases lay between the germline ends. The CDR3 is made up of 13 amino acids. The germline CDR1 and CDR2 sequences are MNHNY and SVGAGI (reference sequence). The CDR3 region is CASSNRENEKLFF. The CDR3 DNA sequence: TGTGCCAGCAGTAACAGGGAAAATGAAAAACTGTTTTTT.

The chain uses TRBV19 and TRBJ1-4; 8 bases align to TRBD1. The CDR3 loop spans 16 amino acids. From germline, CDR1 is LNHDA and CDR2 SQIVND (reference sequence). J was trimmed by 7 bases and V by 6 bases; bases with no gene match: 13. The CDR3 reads CASRNRGMAVGEKLFF. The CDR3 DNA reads TGTGCCAGTAGAAACAGGGGGATGGCCGTCGGTGAAAAACTGTTTTTT.

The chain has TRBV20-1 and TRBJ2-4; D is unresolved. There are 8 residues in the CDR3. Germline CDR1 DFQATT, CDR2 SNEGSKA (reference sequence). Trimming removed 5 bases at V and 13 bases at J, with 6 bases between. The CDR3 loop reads CSALGQYF. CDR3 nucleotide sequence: TGCAGTGCTCTGGGGCAGTACTTC.

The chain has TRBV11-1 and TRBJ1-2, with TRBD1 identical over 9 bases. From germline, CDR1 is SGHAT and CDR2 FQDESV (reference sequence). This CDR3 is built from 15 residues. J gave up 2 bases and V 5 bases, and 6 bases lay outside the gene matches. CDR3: CASSGWDRDNYGYTF. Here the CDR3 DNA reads TGTGCCAGCAGCGGCTGGGACAGGGACAACTATGGCTACACCTTC.

The chain's CDR3 is CASSYSGLVQPQHF. CDR3 sequence (DNA): TGTGCCAGCAGTTACTCAGGGCTAGTACAGCCCCAGCATTTT. This sequence joins TRBV6-6 and TRBJ1-5, with D hard to call. Germline assignment: CDR1 MNHNY and CDR2 SVGAGI (reference sequence). The CDR3 sequence is 14 residues long. V gave up 0 bases and J gave up 7 bases, with 10 bases separating them.

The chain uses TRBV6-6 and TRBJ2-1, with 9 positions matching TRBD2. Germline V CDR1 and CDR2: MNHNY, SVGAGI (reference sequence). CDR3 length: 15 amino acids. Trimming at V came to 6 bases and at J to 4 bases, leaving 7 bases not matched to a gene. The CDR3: CASSKTSGKYNEQFF. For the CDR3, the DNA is TGTGCCAGCAGCAAGACTAGCGGTAAATACAATGAGCAGTTCTTC.

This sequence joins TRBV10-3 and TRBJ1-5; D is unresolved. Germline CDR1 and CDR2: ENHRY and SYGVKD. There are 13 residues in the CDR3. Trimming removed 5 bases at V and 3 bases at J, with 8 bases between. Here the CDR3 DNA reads TGTGCCATCAGTTTTGGCAACAATCAGCCCCAGCATTTT. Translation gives CAISFGNNQPQHF.

CDR3 in amino acids: CASSISDWGNEKLFF. CDR3 bases: TGCGCCAGCAGCATATCGGACTGGGGTAATGAAAAACTGTTTTTT. The chain carries TRBV5-1 and TRBJ1-4; no firm D call. Looked up from germline, CDR1 is SGHRS and CDR2 is YFSETQ. V dropped 4 bases and J dropped 4 bases, with 14 bases sitting between them. The CDR3 extends over 15 amino acids.

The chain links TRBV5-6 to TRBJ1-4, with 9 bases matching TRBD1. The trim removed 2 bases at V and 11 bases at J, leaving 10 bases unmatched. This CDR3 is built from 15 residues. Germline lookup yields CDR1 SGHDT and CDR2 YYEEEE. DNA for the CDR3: TGTGCCAGCAGCTTTCGCGGGACAGGGTTTAGGAAACTGTTTTTT. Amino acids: CASSFRGTGFRKLFF.

CDR3: CASSYSKGETEAFF. CDR3 nucleotides: TGTGCCAGCAGTTACTCGAAGGGTGAGACTGAAGCTTTCTTT. The chain recombines TRBV6-6 with TRBJ1-1, with D unresolved. Trimming cost V 0 bases and J 5 bases, with 10 bases left between them. The CDR3 length is 14 residues. CDR1 is MNHNY and CDR2 is SVGAGI in the germline V gene (reference sequence).

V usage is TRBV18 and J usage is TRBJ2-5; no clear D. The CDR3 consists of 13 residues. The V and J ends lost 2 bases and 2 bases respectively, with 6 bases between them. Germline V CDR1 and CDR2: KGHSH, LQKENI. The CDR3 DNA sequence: TGTGCCAGCTCACCAGGGTCGCAAGAGACCCAGTACTTC. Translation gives CASSPGSQETQYF.

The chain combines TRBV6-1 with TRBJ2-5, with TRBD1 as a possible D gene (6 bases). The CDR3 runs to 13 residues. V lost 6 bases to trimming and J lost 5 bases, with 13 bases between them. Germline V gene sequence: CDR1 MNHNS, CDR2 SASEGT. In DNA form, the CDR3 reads TGTGCCAGCAGCTCCAACAGGGTGGAGACCCAGTACTTC. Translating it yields CASSSNRVETQYF.

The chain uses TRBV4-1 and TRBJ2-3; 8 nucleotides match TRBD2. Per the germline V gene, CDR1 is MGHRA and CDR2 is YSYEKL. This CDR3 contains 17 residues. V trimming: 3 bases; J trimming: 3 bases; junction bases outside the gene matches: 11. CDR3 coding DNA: TGCGCCAGCAGCCAGGGACGCATTAGCGGGGAAACAGATACGCAGTATTTT. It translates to CASSQGRISGETDTQYF.

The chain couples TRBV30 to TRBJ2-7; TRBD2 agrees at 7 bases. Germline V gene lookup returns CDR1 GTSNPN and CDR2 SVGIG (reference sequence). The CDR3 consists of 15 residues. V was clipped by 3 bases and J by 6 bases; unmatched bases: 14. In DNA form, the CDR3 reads TGTGCCTGGAGGAAAAGGGGAGTAGCGGGTGGCGAGCAGTACTTC. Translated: CAWRKRGVAGGEQYF.

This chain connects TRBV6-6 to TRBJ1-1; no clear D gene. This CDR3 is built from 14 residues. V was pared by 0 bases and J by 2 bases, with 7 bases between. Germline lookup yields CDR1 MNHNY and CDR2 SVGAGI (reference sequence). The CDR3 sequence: CASSYSTLNTEAFF. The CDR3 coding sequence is TGTGCCAGCAGTTACTCGACCTTAAACACTGAAGCTTTCTTT.

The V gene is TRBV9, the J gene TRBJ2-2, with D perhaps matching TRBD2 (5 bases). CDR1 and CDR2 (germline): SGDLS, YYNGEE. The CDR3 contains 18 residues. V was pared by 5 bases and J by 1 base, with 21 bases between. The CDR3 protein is CASRGEGPTWGNTGELFF. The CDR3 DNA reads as TGTGCCAGCAGAGGAGAGGGCCCAACTTGGGGGAACACCGGGGAGCTGTTTTTT.